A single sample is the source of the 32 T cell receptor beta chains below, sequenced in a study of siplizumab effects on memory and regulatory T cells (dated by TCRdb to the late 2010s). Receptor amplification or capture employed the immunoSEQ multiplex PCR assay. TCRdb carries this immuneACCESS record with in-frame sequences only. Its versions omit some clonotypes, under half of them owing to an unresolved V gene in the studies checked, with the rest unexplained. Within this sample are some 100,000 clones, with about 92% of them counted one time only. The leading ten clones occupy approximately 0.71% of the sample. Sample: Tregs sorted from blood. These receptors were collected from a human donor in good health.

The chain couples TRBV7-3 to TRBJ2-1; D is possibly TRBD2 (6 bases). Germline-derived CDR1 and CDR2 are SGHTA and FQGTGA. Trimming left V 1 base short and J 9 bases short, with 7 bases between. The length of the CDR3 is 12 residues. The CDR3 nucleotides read TGTGCCAGCAGCTTAATCGGGGGTGAGCAGTTCTTC. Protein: CASSLIGGEQFF.

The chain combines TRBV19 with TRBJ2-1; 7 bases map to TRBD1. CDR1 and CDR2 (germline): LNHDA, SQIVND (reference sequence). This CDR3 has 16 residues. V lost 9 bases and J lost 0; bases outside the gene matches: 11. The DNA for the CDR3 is TGTGCCAGCCGGGACAGATTACTGAGCTCCTACAATGAGCAGTTCTTC. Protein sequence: CASRDRLLSSYNEQFF.

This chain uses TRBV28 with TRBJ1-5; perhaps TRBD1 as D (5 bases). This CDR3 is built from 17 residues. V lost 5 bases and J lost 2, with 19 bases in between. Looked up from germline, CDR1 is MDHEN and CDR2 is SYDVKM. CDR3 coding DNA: TGTGCCAGCAGTCCCCGGCAGGGTTGGGTTGGCAATCAGCCCCAGCATTTT. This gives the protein CASSPRQGWVGNQPQHF.

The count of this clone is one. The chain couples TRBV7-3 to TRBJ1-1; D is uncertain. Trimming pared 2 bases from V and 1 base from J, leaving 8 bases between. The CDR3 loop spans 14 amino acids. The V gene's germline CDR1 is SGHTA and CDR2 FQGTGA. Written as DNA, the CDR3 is TGTGCCAGCAGCTTATTTGGCGGGAACACTGAAGCTTTCTTT. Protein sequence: CASSLFGGNTEAFF. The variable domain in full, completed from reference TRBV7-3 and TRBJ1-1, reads GAGVSQTPSNKVTEKGKYVELRCDPISGHTALYWYRQSLGQGPEFLIYFQGTGAADDSGLPNDRFFAVRPEGSVSTLKIQRTERGDSAVYLCASSLFGGNTEAFFGQGTRLTVV.

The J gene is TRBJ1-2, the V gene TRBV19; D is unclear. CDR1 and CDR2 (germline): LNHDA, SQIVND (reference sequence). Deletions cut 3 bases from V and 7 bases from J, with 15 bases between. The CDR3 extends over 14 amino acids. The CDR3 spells CASSISGPDRGYTF. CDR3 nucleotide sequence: TGTGCCAGTAGTATTTCCGGGCCCGACCGTGGCTACACCTTC.

CDR3 in amino acids: CASSPNNEQFF. For the CDR3, the DNA is TGTGCCAGCTCACCAAACAATGAGCAGTTCTTC. The J gene is TRBJ2-1, the V gene TRBV18; D gene uncertain. Trimming stripped 2 bases from V and 5 bases from J, with 1 base between. Germline V gives CDR1 KGHSH, CDR2 LQKENI. The CDR3 consists of 11 residues.

The CDR3 loop is CSVLLAGEQFF. The DNA of the CDR3 is TGCAGCGTTCTGTTGGCTGGTGAGCAGTTCTTC. The chain couples TRBV29-1 to TRBJ2-1; no definite D call. This CDR3 comprises 11 residues. Germline lookup yields CDR1 SQVTM and CDR2 ANQGSEA. Deletions cut 5 bases from V and 9 bases from J, with 11 bases between.

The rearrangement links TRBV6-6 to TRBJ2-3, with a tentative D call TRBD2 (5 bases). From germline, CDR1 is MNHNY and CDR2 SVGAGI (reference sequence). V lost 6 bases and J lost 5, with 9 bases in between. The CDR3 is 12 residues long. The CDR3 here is CASRRGRDTQYF. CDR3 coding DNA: TGTGCCAGCAGAAGAGGGAGAGATACGCAGTATTTT.

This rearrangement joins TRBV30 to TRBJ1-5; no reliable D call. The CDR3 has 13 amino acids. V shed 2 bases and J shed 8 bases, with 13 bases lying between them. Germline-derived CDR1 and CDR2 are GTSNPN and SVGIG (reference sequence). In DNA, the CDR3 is TGTGCCTGGAGTATAACCGGGCCGGAGCCCCAGCATTTT. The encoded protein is CAWSITGPEPQHF. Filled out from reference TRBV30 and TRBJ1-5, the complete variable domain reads SQTIHQWPATLVQPVGSPLSLECTVEGTSNPNLYWYRQAAGRGLQLLFYSVGIGQISSEVPQNLSASRPQDRQFILSSKKLLLSDSGFYLCAWSITGPEPQHFGDGTRLSIL.

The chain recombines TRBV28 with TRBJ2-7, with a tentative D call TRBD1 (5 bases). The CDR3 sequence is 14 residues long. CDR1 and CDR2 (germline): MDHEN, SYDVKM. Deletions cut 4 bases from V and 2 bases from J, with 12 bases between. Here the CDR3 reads CASSSLGLAYEQYF. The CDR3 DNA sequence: TGTGCCAGCAGTTCCCTGGGGCTAGCCTACGAGCAGTACTTC. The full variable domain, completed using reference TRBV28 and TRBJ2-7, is DVKVTQSSRYLVKRTGEKVFLECVQDMDHENMFWYRQDPGLGLRLIYFSYDVKMKEKGDIPEGYSVSREKKERFSLILESASTNQTSMYLCASSSLGLAYEQYFGPGTRLTVT.

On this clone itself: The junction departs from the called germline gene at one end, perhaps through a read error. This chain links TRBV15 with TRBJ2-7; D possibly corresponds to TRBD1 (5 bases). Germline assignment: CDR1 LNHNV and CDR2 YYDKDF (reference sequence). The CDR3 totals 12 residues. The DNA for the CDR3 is TGTGCCACCAGCAGAGATCGGCAGGGCGTGTTCTTC. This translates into CATSRDRQGVFF.

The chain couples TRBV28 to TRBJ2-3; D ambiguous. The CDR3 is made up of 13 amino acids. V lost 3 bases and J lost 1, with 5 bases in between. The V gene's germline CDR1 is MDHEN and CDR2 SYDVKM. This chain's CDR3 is CASSFPGTDTQYF. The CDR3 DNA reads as TGTGCCAGCAGTTTCCCCGGCACAGATACGCAGTATTTT.

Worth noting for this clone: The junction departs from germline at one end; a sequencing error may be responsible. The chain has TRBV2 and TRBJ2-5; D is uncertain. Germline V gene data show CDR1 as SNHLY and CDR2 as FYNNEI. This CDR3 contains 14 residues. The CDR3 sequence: CASNLGGMEESQYF. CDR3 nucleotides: TGTGCCAGCAATCTCGGCGGCATGGAAGAGAGCCAGTACTTC.

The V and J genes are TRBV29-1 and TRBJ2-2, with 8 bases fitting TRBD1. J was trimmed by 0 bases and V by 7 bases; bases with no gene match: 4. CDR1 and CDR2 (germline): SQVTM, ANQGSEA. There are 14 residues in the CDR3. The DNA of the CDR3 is TGCAGCGCCGGACAGGGAACGAACACCGGGGAGCTGTTTTTT. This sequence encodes CSAGQGTNTGELFF.

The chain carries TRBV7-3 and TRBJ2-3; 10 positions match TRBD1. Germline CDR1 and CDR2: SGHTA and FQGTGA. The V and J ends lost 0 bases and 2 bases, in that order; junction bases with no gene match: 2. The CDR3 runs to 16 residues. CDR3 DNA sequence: TGTGCCAGCAGCTTAACTGGGACAGGGGTCACAGATACGCAGTATTTT. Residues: CASSLTGTGVTDTQYF.

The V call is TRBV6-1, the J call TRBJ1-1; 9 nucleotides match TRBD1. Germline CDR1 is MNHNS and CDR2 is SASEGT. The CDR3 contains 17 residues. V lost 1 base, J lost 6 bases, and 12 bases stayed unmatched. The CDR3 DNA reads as TGTGCCAGCAGTGAAGTAAGGGACAGGGCGTGGAGTGCTGAAGCTTTCTTT. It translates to CASSEVRDRAWSAEAFF.

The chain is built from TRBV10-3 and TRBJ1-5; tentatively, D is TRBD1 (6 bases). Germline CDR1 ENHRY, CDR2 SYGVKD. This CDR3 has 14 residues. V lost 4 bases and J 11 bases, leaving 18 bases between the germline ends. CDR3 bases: TGTGCCATCAGTGGAGGGGGAACAGACGCGGCCCAGCATTTT. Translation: CAISGGGTDAAQHF.

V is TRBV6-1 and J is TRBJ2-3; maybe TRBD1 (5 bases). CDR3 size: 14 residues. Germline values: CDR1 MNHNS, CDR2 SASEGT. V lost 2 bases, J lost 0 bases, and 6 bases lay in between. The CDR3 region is CASSEWGSTDTQYF. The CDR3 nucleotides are TGTGCCAGCAGTGAATGGGGCAGCACAGATACGCAGTATTTT.

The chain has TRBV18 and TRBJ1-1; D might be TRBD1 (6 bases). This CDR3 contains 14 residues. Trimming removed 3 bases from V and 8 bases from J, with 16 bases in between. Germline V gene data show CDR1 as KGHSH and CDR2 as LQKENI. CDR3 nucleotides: TGTGCCAGCTCACCTACAGGGACCCTTGGGGAAGCTTTCTTT. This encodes CASSPTGTLGEAFF. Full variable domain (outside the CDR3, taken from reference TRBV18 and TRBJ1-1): NAGVMQNPRHLVRRRGQEARLRCSPMKGHSHVYWYRQLPEEGLKFMVYLQKENIIDESGMPKERFSAEFPKEGPSILRIQQVVRGDSAAYFCASSPTGTLGEAFFGQGTRLTVV.

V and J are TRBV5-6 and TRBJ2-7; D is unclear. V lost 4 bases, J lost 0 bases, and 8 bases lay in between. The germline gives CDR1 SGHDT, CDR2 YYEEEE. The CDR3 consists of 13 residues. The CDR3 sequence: CASSPVNSYEQYF. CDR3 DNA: TGTGCCAGCAGCCCAGTTAACTCCTACGAGCAGTACTTC.

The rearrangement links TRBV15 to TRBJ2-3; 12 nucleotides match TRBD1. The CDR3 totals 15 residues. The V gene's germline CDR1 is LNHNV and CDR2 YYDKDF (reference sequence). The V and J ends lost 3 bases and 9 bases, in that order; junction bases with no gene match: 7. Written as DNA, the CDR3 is TGTGCCACCAGCAGGGGACAGGGGGCGTCGTGGACGCAGTATTTT. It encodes CATSRGQGASWTQYF.

CDR3 residues: CASSLAIWGERYQETQYF. In DNA form, the CDR3 reads TGTGCCAGCAGCTTAGCGATATGGGGGGAACGGTACCAAGAGACCCAGTACTTC. The gene calls are TRBV7-8 and TRBJ2-5, with a possible D match to TRBD2 (6 bases). With 0 bases removed from V and 0 bases from J, the gap between germline ends came to 17 bases. Germline V lookup: CDR1 SGHVS, CDR2 FQNEAQ. This CDR3 comprises 18 residues.

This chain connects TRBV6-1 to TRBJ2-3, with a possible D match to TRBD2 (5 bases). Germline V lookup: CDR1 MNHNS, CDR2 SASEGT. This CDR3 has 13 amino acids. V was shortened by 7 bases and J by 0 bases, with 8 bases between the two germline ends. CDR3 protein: CASTEGSTDTQYF. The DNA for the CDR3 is TGTGCCAGCACTGAGGGTAGCACAGATACGCAGTATTTT.

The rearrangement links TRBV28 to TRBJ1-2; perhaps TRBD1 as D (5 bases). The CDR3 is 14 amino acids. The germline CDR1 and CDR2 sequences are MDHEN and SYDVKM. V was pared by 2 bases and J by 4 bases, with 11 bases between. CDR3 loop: CASSLRAGTYGYTF. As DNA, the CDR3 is TGTGCCAGCAGTTTAAGGGCGGGGACCTATGGCTACACCTTC.

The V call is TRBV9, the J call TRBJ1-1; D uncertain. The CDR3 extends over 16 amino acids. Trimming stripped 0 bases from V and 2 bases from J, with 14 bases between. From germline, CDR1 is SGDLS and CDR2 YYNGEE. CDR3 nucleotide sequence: TGTGCCAGCAGCGTAGGTACGGCTTATGCCAACACTGAAGCTTTCTTT. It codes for CASSVGTAYANTEAFF. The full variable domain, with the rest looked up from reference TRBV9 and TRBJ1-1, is DSGVTQTPKHLITATGQRVTLRCSPRSGDLSVYWYQQSLDQGLQFLIQYYNGEERAKGNILERFSAQQFPDLHSELNLSSLELGDSALYFCASSVGTAYANTEAFFGQGTRLTVV.

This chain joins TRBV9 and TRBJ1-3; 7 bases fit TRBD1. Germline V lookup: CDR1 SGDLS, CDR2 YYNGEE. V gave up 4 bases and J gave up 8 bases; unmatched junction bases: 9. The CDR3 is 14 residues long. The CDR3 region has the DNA TGTGCCAGCAGCATTCAGGGCAGGGGGGACACCATATATTTT. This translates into CASSIQGRGDTIYF.

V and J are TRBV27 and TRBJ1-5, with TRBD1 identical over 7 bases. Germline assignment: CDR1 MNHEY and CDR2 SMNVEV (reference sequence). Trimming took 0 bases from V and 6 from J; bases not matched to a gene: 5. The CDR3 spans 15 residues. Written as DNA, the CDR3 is TGTGCCAGCAGTTTATCGGGACAGAGGTTTCAGCCCCAGCATTTT. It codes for CASSLSGQRFQPQHF.

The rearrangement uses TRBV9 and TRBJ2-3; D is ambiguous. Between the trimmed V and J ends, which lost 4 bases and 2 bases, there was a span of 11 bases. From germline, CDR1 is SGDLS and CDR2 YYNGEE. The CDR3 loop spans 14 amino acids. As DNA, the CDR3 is TGTGCCAGCAGCTATGGACGAATCACAGATACGCAGTATTTT. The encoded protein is CASSYGRITDTQYF.

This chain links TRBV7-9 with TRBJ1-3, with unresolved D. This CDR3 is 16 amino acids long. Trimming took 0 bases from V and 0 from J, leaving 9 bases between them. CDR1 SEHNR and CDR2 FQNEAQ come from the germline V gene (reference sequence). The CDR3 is CASSLAFANSGNTIYF. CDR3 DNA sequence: TGTGCCAGCAGCTTAGCCTTCGCTAACTCTGGAAACACCATATATTTT.

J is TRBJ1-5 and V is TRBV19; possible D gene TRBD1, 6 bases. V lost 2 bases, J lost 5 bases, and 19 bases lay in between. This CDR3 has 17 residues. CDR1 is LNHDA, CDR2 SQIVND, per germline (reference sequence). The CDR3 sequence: CASSISGGGGLYQPQHF. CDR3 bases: TGTGCCAGTAGTATAAGTGGAGGAGGGGGGCTATATCAGCCCCAGCATTTT.

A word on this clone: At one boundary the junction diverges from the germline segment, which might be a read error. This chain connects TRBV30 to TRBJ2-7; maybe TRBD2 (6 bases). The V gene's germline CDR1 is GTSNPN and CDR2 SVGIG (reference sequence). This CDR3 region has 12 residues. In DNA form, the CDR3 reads TGTGCCTGGAGTGTAGGAGGGGCAGGGTATCGCTTC. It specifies CAWSVGGAGYRF.

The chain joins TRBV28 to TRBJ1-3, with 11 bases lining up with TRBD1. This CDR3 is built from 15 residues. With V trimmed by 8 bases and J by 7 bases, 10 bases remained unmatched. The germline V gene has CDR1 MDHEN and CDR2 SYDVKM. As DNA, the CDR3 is TGTGCCAGCGTCTCCGGGACAGGGGGAGTGAACACCATATATTTT. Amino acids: CASVSGTGGVNTIYF.